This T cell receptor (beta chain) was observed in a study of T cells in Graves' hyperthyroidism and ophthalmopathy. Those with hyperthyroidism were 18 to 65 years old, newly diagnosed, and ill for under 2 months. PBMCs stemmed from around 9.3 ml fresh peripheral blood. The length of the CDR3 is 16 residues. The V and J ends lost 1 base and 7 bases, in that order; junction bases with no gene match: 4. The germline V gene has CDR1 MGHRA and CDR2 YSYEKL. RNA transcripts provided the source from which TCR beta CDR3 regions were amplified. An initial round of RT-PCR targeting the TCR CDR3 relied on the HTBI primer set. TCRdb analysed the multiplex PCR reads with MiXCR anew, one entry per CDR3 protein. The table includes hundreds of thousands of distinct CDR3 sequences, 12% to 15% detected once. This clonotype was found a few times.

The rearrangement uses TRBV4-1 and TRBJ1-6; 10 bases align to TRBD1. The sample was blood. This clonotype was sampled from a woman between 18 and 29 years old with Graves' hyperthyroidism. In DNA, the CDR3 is TGCGCCAGCAGCCAAGTGGGACAGGGGATCAATTCACCCCTCCACTTT. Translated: CASSQVGQGINSPLHF.